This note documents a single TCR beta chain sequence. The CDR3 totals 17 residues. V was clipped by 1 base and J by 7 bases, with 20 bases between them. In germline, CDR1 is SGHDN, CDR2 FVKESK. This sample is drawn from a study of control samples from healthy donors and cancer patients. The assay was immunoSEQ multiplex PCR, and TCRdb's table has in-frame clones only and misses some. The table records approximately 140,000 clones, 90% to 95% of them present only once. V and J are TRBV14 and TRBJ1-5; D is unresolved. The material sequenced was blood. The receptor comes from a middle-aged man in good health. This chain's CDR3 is CASSQVPLPRTGQPQHF. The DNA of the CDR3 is TGTGCCAGCAGCCAAGTGCCACTTCCTCGGACGGGGCAGCCCCAGCATTTT.